This TCR beta chain is from a study of blood T cell repertoires in COVID-19. Study overall: T cells, B-cell-depleted T cells, or PBMCs supplied cDNA or gDNA.

This CDR3 is built from 15 residues. J was trimmed by 7 bases and V by 2 bases; bases with no gene match: 8. Germline V gene lookup returns CDR1 SGHRS and CDR2 YFSETQ. Assay used: immunoSEQ multiplex PCR; TCRdb lists only in-frame clones, some missing. This table has approximately 150,000 clones, about 81% appearing once. The chain links TRBV5-1 to TRBJ1-5, with 8 bases identical to TRBD1. This sequence was found in a middle-aged man with acute COVID-19. Sequencing was performed on PBMCs or T cells enriched from blood (not recorded which). This chain's CDR3 is CASSLQGGQGQPQHF. Written as DNA, the CDR3 is TGCGCCAGCAGCTTACAGGGGGGGCAAGGACAGCCCCAGCATTTT.